What follows describes a single T cell receptor (beta chain). This entry is derived from a study of blood T cell repertoires in COVID-19. Study summary: COVID-19 samples from acute and convalescent phases originated in the United States, Italy and Spain.

As processed by the authors: Using reference gene primer amplification, nucleated cell counts were estimated. Profiling relied on immunoSEQ multiplex PCR, and the TCRdb table lists in-frame clones only, not all of them. For V, J and clone size, that table is used; D and trimming come from the DNA. The data contain hundreds of thousands of clones, roughly 85% of them seen just once; the ten biggest clones take up more than 4.5%. CDR1 is MNHEY, CDR2 SMNVEV, per germline (reference sequence). The CDR3 spans 17 residues. Germline trimming cut 6 bases from V and 0 bases from J; bases unmatched to any gene: 9.

The J gene is TRBJ1-5, the V gene TRBV27; 9 positions agree with TRBD1. Material for sequencing was peripheral blood. The clonotype comes from a man aged 45 to 65 with active or convalescent COVID-19. CDR3: CASREGQGSYSNQPQHF. CDR3 bases: TGTGCCAGCAGGGAGGGACAGGGAAGCTATAGCAATCAGCCCCAGCATTTT.